The clone carrying this TCR beta chain qualifies as medium-sized (0.01 to 0.1%). These data originate in a study of chemoradiotherapy in HPV16-positive cancers. Sequenced by immunoSEQ multiplex PCR; TCRdb stores in-frame clones only, minus some. The sample holds 14,000 or so clones, 60% to 75% seen once. CDR3 length: 15 residues. In germline, CDR1 is LGHNA, CDR2 YNFKEQ. V trimming: 9 bases; J trimming: 3 bases; junction bases outside the gene matches: 13. The chain links TRBV4-2 to TRBJ2-7, with 8 bases aligning to TRBD2. The source is a human donor with HPV-associated anogenital cancer. Sampling was done from a patient who underwent chemoradiotherapy. The CDR3 here is CARGSLAEEFYEQYF. The CDR3 DNA reads TGTGCCAGGGGGTCACTAGCGGAAGAATTCTACGAGCAGTACTTC.